The clone carrying this TCR beta chain was observed a few times. The method was immunoSEQ multiplex PCR; TCRdb's version includes in-frame clones alone and lacks a portion of them. The sample contains about 73,000 clones, around 94% of which appear only once. The data stem from a study of T cell changes during pregnancy in multiple sclerosis. The CDR3 extends over 14 amino acids. V lost 3 bases, J lost 4 bases, and 10 bases lay in between. The germline CDR1 and CDR2 sequences are MDHEN and SYDVKM. This material consisted of peripheral blood, taken in the third trimester of pregnancy. V and J are TRBV28 and TRBJ1-3; perhaps TRBD1 as D (5 bases). This TCR was recovered from a female donor in good health, enrolled as a control in a pregnancy study. The CDR3: CASSFGAIGNTIYF. As DNA, the CDR3 is TGTGCCAGCAGTTTTGGGGCTATAGGAAACACCATATATTTT.